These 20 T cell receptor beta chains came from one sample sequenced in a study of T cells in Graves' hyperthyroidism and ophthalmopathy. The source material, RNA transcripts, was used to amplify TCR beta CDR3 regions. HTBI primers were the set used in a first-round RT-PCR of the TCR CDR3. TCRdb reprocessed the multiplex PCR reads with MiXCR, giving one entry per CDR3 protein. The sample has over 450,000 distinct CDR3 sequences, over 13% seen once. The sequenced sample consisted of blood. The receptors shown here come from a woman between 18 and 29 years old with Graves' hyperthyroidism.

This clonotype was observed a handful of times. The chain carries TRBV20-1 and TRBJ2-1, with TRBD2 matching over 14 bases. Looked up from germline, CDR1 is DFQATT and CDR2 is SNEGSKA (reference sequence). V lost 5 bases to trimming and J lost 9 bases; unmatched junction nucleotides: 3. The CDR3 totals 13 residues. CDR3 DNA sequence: TGCAGTGCTCCGACTAGCGGGAGGGGTGAGCAGTTCTTC. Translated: CSAPTSGRGEQFF.

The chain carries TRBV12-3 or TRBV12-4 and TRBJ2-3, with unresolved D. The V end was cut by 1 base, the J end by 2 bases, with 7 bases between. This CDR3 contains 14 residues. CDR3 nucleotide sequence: TGTGCCAGCAGTTTAGGTCGGATCACAGATACGCAGTATTTT. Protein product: CASSLGRITDTQYF.

The CDR3, as DNA: TGCAGTGCTAGCTGGGGGAGCAATCAGCCCCAGCATTTT. This codes for CSASWGSNQPQHF. The J gene is TRBJ1-5, the V gene TRBV20-1, with D possibly matching TRBD1 (5 bases). Per the germline V gene, CDR1 is DFQATT and CDR2 is SNEGSKA (reference sequence). The CDR3 has 13 amino acids. Trimming shortened V by 3 bases and J by 1 base, and 7 bases separated the two germline ends.

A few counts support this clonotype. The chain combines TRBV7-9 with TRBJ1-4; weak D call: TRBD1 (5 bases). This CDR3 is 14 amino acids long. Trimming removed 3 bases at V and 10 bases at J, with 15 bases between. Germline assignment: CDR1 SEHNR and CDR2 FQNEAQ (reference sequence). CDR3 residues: CASSFTSSGRKLFF. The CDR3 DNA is TGTGCCAGCAGCTTCACTTCCTCAGGGCGAAAACTGTTTTTT.

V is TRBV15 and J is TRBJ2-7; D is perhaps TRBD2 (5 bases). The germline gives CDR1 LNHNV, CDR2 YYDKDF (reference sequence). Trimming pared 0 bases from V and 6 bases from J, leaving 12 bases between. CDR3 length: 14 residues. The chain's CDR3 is CATSRERARTEQYF. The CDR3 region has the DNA TGTGCCACCAGCAGAGAGAGGGCCCGGACCGAGCAGTACTTC. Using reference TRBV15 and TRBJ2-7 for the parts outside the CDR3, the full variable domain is DAMVIQNPRYQVTQFGKPVTLSCSQTLNHNVMYWYQQKSSQAPKLLFHYYDKDFNNEADTPDNFQSRRPNTSFCFLDIRSPGLGDTAMYLCATSRERARTEQYFGPGTRLTVT.

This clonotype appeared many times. This CDR3 is CASRHASNQPQHF. The CDR3 nucleotides are TGTGCCAGCAGACACGCCAGCAATCAGCCCCAGCATTTT. The chain has TRBV6-1 and TRBJ1-5, with D uncertain. The CDR3 totals 13 residues. Germline CDR1 MNHNS, CDR2 SASEGT. V was shortened by 6 bases and J by 1 base, with 7 bases between the two germline ends.

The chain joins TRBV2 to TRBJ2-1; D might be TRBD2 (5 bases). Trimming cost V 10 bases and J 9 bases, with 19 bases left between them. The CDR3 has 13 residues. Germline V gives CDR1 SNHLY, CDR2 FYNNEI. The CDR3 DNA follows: TGTGCCACCGAGGGCCATAGAGATAGTGAGCAGTTCTTC. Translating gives CATEGHRDSEQFF.

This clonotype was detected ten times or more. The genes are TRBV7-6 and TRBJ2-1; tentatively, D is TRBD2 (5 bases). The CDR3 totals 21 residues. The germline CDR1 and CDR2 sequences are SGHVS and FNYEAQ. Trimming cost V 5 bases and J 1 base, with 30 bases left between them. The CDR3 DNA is TGTGCCAGCAGCCCCTACGCTTTGTTCGGGGTAGACTTGGGATCCTACAATGAGCAGTTCTTC. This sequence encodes CASSPYALFGVDLGSYNEQFF. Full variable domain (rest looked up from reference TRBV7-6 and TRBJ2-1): GAGVSQSPRYKVTKRGQDVALRCDPISGHVSLYWYRQALGQGPEFLTYFNYEAQQDKSGLPNDRFSAERPEGSISTLTIQRTEQRDSAMYRCASSPYALFGVDLGSYNEQFFGPGTRLTVL.

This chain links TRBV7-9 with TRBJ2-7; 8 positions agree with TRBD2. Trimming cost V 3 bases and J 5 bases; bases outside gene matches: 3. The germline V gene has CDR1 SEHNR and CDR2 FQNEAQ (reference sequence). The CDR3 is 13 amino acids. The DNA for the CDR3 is TGTGCCAGCAGCTTTGGACTAGCAAACGAGCAGTACGTC. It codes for CASSFGLANEQYV.

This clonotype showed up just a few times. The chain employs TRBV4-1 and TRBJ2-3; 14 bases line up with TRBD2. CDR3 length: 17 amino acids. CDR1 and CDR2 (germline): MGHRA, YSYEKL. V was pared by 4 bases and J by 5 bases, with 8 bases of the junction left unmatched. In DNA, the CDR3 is TGCGCCAGCAGCCTGCAGGGACTAGCGGGAGTTGTAGATACGCAGTATTTT. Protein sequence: CASSLQGLAGVVDTQYF.

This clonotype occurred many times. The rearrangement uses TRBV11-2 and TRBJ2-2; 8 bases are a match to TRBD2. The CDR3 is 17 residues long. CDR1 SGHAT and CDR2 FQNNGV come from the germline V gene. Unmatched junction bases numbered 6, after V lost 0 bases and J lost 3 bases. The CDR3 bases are TGTGCCAGCAGCTTAGACACCGGGACTAGTTACACCGGGGAGCTGTTTTTT. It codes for CASSLDTGTSYTGELFF. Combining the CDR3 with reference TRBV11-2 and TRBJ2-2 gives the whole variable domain EAGVAQSPRYKIIEKRQSVAFWCNPISGHATLYWYQQILGQGPKLLIQFQNNGVVDDSQLPKDRFSAERLKGVDSTLKIQPAKLEDSAVYLCASSLDTGTSYTGELFFGEGSRLTVL.

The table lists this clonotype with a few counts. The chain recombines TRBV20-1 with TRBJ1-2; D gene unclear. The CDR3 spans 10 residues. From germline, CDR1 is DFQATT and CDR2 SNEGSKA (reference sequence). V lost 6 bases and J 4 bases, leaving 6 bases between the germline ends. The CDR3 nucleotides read TGCAGTGCAGAAGCCTATGGCTACACCTTC. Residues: CSAEAYGYTF.

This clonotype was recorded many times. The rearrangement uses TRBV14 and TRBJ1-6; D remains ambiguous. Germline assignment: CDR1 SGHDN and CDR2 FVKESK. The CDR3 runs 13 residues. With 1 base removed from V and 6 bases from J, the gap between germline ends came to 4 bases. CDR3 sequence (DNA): TGTGCCAGCAGCCAAGTCAGTAATTCACCCCTCCACTTT. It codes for CASSQVSNSPLHF.

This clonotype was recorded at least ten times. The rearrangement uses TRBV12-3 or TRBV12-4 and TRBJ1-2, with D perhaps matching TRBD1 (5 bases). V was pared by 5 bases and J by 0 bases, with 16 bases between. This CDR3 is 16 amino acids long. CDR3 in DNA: TGTGCCAGCAGTATATCTGACAGAGGATCTAACTATGGCTACACCTTC. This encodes CASSISDRGSNYGYTF.

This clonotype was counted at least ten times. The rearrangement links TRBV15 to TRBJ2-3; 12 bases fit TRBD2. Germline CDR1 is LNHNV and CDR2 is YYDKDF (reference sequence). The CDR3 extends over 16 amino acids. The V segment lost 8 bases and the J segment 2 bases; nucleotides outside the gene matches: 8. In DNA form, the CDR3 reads TGTGCCACCGGTGCAACTAGCGGGAGGTCCACAGATACGCAGTATTTT. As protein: CATGATSGRSTDTQYF. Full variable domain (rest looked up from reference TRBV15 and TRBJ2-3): DAMVIQNPRYQVTQFGKPVTLSCSQTLNHNVMYWYQQKSSQAPKLLFHYYDKDFNNEADTPDNFQSRRPNTSFCFLDIRSPGLGDTAMYLCATGATSGRSTDTQYFGPGTRLTVL.

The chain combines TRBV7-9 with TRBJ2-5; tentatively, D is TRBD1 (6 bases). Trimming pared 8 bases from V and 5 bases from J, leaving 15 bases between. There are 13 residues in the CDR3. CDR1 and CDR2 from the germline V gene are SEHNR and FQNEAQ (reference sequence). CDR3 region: CASQQQGGETQYF. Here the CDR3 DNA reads TGTGCCAGCCAGCAACAGGGTGGCGAGACCCAGTACTTC.

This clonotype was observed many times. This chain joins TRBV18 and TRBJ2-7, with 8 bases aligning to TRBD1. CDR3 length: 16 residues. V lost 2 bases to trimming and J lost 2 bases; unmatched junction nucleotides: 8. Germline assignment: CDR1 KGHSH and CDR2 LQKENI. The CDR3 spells CASSPKDRALPYEQYF. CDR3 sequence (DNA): TGTGCCAGCTCACCAAAGGACAGGGCCCTTCCCTACGAGCAGTACTTC.

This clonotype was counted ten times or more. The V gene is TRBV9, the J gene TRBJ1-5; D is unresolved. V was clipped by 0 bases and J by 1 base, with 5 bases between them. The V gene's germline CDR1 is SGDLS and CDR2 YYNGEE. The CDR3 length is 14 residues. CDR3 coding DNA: TGTGCCAGCAGCGTAGGCTCCAGCAATCAGCCCCAGCATTTT. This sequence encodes CASSVGSSNQPQHF.

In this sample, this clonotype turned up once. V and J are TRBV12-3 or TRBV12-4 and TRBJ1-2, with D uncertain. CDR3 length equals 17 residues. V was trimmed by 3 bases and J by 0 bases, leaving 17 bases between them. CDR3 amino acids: CASSFSVGGRTNYGYTF. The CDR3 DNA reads TGTGCCAGCAGTTTCTCAGTTGGAGGGCGAACTAACTATGGCTACACCTTC.

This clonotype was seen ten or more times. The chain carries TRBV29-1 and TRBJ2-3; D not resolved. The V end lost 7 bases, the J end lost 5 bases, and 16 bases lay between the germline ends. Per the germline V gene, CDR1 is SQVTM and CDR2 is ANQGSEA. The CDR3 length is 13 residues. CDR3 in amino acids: CSAGGGKGDTQYF. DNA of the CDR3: TGCAGCGCAGGCGGCGGTAAGGGAGATACGCAGTATTTT.